This T cell receptor (beta chain) stems from a study of control samples from healthy donors and cancer patients. Trimming removed 0 bases at V and 1 base at J, with 14 bases between. Germline assignment: CDR1 SNHLY and CDR2 FYNNEI. The CDR3 totals 17 residues. Measured with immunoSEQ multiplex PCR; TCRdb has only the in-frame clones, and not every one. Of around 100,000 clones in the sample, roughly 88% were seen once. Sequenced sample: blood. The receptor was isolated from a man aged 30 to 45 in good health. The chain uses TRBV2 and TRBJ2-3; D is undetermined. CDR3 residues: CASSEALLRGGTDTQYF. The CDR3, as DNA: TGTGCCAGCAGTGAAGCGCTTTTGCGAGGAGGCACAGATACGCAGTATTTT.